This TCR beta chain stems from a study of T-cell memory formation after mild COVID-19. CDR3 length equals 14 residues. Germline V gives CDR1 SGHDN, CDR2 FVKESK. Trimming shortened V by 5 bases and J by 2 bases, and 13 bases separated the two germline ends. The TCR alpha and TCR beta cDNA libraries, bearing sample barcodes and UMIs, were generated by 5'RACE using constant-segment primers. TCRdb ran MiXCR on the 5' RACE reads and lists one entry per CDR3 protein. The sample contains roughly 450,000 distinct CDR3 sequences, over 15% of which appear only once. This clonotype was observed a few times. Input material: PBMCs or a T cell subset sorted from them (not recorded which). This receptor was identified in an adult woman who had mild COVID-19 (a few samples of this study predate the infection). Cell type and time point are not known. The chain has TRBV14 and TRBJ2-7; the D is unclear. The CDR3 DNA is TGTGCCAGCAGCAAAAGGACGGTTGCCTACGAGCAGTACTTC. It specifies CASSKRTVAYEQYF. The full variable domain, completed using reference TRBV14 and TRBJ2-7, is EAGVTQFPSHSVIEKGQTVTLRCDPISGHDNLYWYRRVMGKEIKFLLHFVKESKQDESGMPNNRFLAERTGGTYSTLKVQPAELEDSGVYFCASSKRTVAYEQYFGPGTRLTVT.